This T cell receptor (beta chain) came from a study of T cell changes during pregnancy in multiple sclerosis. Repertoires were generated with immunoSEQ multiplex PCR, while TCRdb's copy carries only in-frame clones and drops some. Of some 80,000 clones detected, roughly 93% appear once; the ten largest clones hold roughly 2.5%. The material was peripheral blood, obtained in the third trimester of pregnancy. This clonotype originated in a female donor with multiple sclerosis, enrolled in a pregnancy study.

The DNA for the CDR3 is TGTGCCAGCAGCCCCCCGCCTGGGCAGTCAACTAATGAAAAACTGTTTTTT. Translated: CASSPPPGQSTNEKLFF. The chain links TRBV7-9 to TRBJ1-4; D call uncertain. Trimming left V 5 bases short and J 0 bases short, with 16 bases between. This CDR3 has 17 amino acids. Germline CDR1 and CDR2: SEHNR and FQNEAQ (reference sequence).